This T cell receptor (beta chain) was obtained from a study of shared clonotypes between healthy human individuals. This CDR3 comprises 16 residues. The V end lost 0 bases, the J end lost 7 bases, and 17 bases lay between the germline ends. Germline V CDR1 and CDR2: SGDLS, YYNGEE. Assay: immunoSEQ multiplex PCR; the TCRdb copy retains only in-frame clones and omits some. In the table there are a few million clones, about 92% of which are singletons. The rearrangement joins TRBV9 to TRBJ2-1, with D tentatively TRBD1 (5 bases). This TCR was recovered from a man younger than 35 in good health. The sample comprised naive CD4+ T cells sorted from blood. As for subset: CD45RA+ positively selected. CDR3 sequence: CASSVGGALVGNEQFF. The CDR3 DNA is TGTGCCAGCAGCGTAGGTGGGGCCTTAGTGGGGAATGAGCAGTTCTTC.